The rows below give T cell receptor beta chains drawn from one sample of a study of blood T cell repertoires in COVID-19. Method: immunoSEQ multiplex PCR; TCRdb's copy keeps in-frame clones and lacks some. The sample yields around 150,000 clones, roughly 72% seen once. The sample taken for sequencing was peripheral blood. These receptors were obtained from an elderly woman with acute or convalescent COVID-19. The CDR3 runs from the conserved cysteine through the conserved F or W. D genes are given only for firm matches. Rows give clone size only sometimes, using once, few, many, or a class for an expanded clone.

v_gene	abundance	j_gene	d_gene	CDR3nt	CDR3aa
TRBV2	NA	TRBJ2-3	NA	TGTGCCAGCAGCCCTAGGACAGGGAGGGCAGATACGCAGTATTTT	CASSPRTGRADTQYF
TRBV18	NA	TRBJ2-1	NA	TGTGCCAGCTCACCACTTGGAGGGGAGGATGAGCAGTTCTTC	CASSPLGGEDEQFF
TRBV30	NA	TRBJ1-2	NA	TGTGCCTCCCCACGACAGAACTATGGCTACACCTTC	CASPRQNYGYTF
TRBV9	NA	TRBJ2-5	TRBD2	TGTGCCAGCAGCGTTAATGGGATTAGCGGGATCGAGACCCAGTACTTC	CASSVNGISGIETQYF
TRBV28	once	TRBJ1-6	NA	TGTGCCAGCAGTACGGGGGGACTTTATAATTCACCCCTCCACTTT	CASSTGGLYNSPLHF
TRBV7-3	NA	TRBJ2-5	TRBD2	TGTGCCAGCAGCTTCGGGAGGAAAGAGACCCAGTACTTC	CASSFGRKETQYF
TRBV7-9	NA	TRBJ1-1	TRBD1	TGTGCCAGCAGCCGGGGACAGGGAGACACTGAAGCTTTCTTT	CASSRGQGDTEAFF
TRBV7-8	NA	TRBJ1-1	NA	TGTGCCAGCAGCGCCAGGTTGCAGTACACTGAAGCTTTCTTT	CASSARLQYTEAFF
TRBV6-2/TRBV6-3	few	TRBJ2-3	TRBD1	TGTGCCAGCAGTTACTCGATCGGGGACAGGTCCACAGATACGCAGTATTTT	CASSYSIGDRSTDTQYF
TRBV12-3/TRBV12-4	few	TRBJ2-1	NA	TGTGCCAGCAGTTTTGAGGGCCTTGGGCAGTTCTTC	CASSFEGLGQFF
TRBV30	NA	TRBJ1-1	TRBD1	TGTGCCTGGTTGACAGGGGTAACTGAAGCTTTCTTT	CAWLTGVTEAFF
TRBV6-2/TRBV6-3	NA	TRBJ1-5	NA	TGTGCCAGCAGTTACTCGCTCGGTTTTGAGCCCCAGCATTTT	CASSYSLGFEPQHF
TRBV30	NA	TRBJ1-3	NA	TGTGCCTGGAGTGTATGGGGGGCTGGAAACACCATATATTTT	CAWSVWGAGNTIYF
TRBV6-5	few	TRBJ1-2	NA	TGTGCCAGCAGTTACGGCCGGACTTGGGACTATGGCTACACCTTC	CASSYGRTWDYGYTF
TRBV11-2	NA	TRBJ2-5	NA	TGTGCCAGCAGCTTAGGGCTAGAGGAGACCCAGTACTTC	CASSLGLEETQYF
TRBV10-3	NA	TRBJ1-2	NA	TGTGCCATCAGTGACGGGAAGTACACCTTC	CAISDGKYTF
TRBV7-2	once	TRBJ2-5	TRBD2	TGTGCCAGCAGCTTAGCGTCGAGCGGGGGGCCGGTGGATGAGACCCAGTACTTC	CASSLASSGGPVDETQYF
TRBV7-9	NA	TRBJ2-3	NA	TGTGCCAGCAGCTCGAGCGCATCCGGGACTAGCACAGATACGCAGTATTTT	CASSSSASGTSTDTQYF
TRBV2	NA	TRBJ2-1	TRBD2	TGTGCCAGCAGCGGAAGCGGGGGGGCAGATGAGCAGTTCTTC	CASSGSGGADEQFF
TRBV6-5	NA	TRBJ2-3	NA	TGTGCCAGCAGCTCGTTAAGCGGACTGCCAGATACGCAGTATTTT	CASSSLSGLPDTQYF
TRBV5-1	few	TRBJ2-1	TRBD2	TGCGCCAGCAGCTTGTCCGGGACTAGGCTGTACAATGAGCAGTTCTTC	CASSLSGTRLYNEQFF
TRBV25-1	NA	TRBJ1-2	TRBD1	TGTGCCAGCAGTGAGCGGGGGGACAGGGAAGTTGGCTACACCTTC	CASSERGDREVGYTF
TRBV10-3	once	TRBJ2-7	TRBD1	TGTGCCATCAGTGATCCGACAGGGGGCCTCTACGAGCAGTACTTC	CAISDPTGGLYEQYF
TRBV5-1	NA	TRBJ1-2	NA	TGCGCCAGCAGCTTGGGAGCCCCAGGGCCCAATCATGCTCCATCTAACTATGGCTACACCTTC	CASSLGAPGPNHAPSNYGYTF
TRBV5-8	NA	TRBJ1-1	TRBD1	TGTGCCAGCAGCTTTGAAGGAAGACAGGGGTTGTTTTACACTGAAGCTTTCTTT	CASSFEGRQGLFYTEAFF
TRBV2	NA	TRBJ1-3	NA	TGTGCCAGCAGTGAAATCCAAGTAGGGGTTGGAGCTGGAAACACCATATATTTT	CASSEIQVGVGAGNTIYF
TRBV14	NA	TRBJ2-1	NA	TGTGCCAGCAGCCAACCATCCAGGGGGGTCAATGAGCAGTTCTTC	CASSQPSRGVNEQFF
TRBV5-1	once	TRBJ1-1	NA	TGCGCCAGCAGCCCCGGGGGGCTGGTCACTGAAGCTTTCTTT	CASSPGGLVTEAFF
TRBV11-2	NA	TRBJ1-2	TRBD1	TGTGCCAGCAGCTTTTCGGACAGGGTAGACTATGGCTACACCTTC	CASSFSDRVDYGYTF
TRBV6-5	NA	TRBJ2-1	NA	TGTGCCAGCAGCGCAGGGTTGACCTACAATGAGCAGTTCTTC	CASSAGLTYNEQFF
TRBV7-2	NA	TRBJ2-2	TRBD1	TGTGCCAGCAGCTTAAGACAGGGACAACCACCGAACACCGGGGAGCTGTTTTTT	CASSLRQGQPPNTGELFF